The entry that follows covers one TCR beta chain sequence. The antigen is unknown. Trimming cost V 0 bases and J 4 bases, with 15 bases left between them. CDR1 is MNHEY and CDR2 is SMNVEV in the germline V gene (reference sequence). The CDR3 loop spans 16 amino acids. This entry belongs to a study of graft-versus-host responses after intestinal transplantation. Assay used: immunoSEQ multiplex PCR; TCRdb lists only in-frame clones, some missing. The sample lists about 120,000 clones; approximately 95% were seen once. Points from the study as a whole: The authors found GvH clones in recipient marrow, some appearing first in ileum or blood.

This chain connects TRBV27 to TRBJ1-2, with D tentatively TRBD1 (6 bases). This receptor was taken from a human donor who received an intestinal transplant. Material: unstimulated CD8+ T cells sorted from spleen or lymph node cells, obtained before intestinal transplant. DNA of the CDR3: TGTGCCAGCAGTTTATCGGCCGGACAGCGAGCCTATGGCTACACCTTC. Translating gives CASSLSAGQRAYGYTF.